The T cell receptor (beta chain) described here comes from a study of blood T cell repertoires in COVID-19. In the study overall: Acute and convalescent COVID-19 specimens originated in the United States, Italy and Spain. PBMCs, B-cell-depleted T cells, or T cells were the source of the cDNA or gDNA that made up the material.

Per the study methods: Reference gene primer amplification yielded estimated nucleated cell counts. The protocol was immunoSEQ multiplex PCR, while the TCRdb copy is restricted to in-frame clones and leaves out a portion. V, J and clone size derive from that table, while D and trimming were established from the DNA sequence. Here the sample spans tens of thousands of clones, approximately 79% being singletons. CDR3 length: 15 amino acids. The sequencing input was peripheral blood. The sequence was obtained from a human donor in a cohort sampled during active COVID-19. J is TRBJ2-2 and V is TRBV21-1; the table's D call of TRBD2 was not tested on the DNA. TRBV21-1 is a pseudogene segment. Here the CDR3 reads CASSAGPMGAGELFF. The CDR3 bases are TGTGCCAGCAGCGCGGGGCCCATGGGAGCCGGGGAGCTGTTTTTT.